These T cell receptor beta chains were read from a single sample in a study of blood T cell repertoires in COVID-19. Profiled with immunoSEQ multiplex PCR; TCRdb holds only in-frame clones, not every one. The sample carries 95,000 to 120,000 clones, 75% to 90% recorded once. Sequenced input: peripheral blood. These receptors were obtained from a woman aged 55-70 years with COVID-19, enrolled during active disease. CDR3s include the opening cysteine and the closing phenylalanine or tryptophan. D genes are given only for firm matches. Only some rows state a clone size, as once, few, many or a class for expanded clones.

clone_size d_call j_call v_call cdr3_nt cdr3_aa
NA NA TRBJ2-7 TRBV3-1/TRBV3-2 TGTGCCAGCAGCCTGGCGGGGGCTCTCTACGAGCAGTACTTC CASSLAGALYEQYF
NA NA TRBJ1-1 TRBV30 TGTGCCTGGAGTGTCAAGGGAGACACTGAAGCTTTCTTT CAWSVKGDTEAFF
NA TRBD1 TRBJ1-2 TRBV10-3 TGTGCCATCAGTGACGCAGGGGGAGTTTGGGGCTACACCTTC CAISDAGGVWGYTF
NA TRBD2 TRBJ2-3 TRBV19 TGTGCCAGTAGTATACTAACTAGCGGGGGTAGCACAGATACGCAGTATTTT CASSILTSGGSTDTQYF
NA TRBD1 TRBJ1-5 TRBV19 TGTGCCAGTAGTATAGACCCGGGACAGGGGGCTAATCAGCCCCAGCATTTT CASSIDPGQGANQPQHF
once NA TRBJ1-2 TRBV6-5 TGTGCCAGCAGTTACTCGACAGGACGCTATGGCTACACCTTC CASSYSTGRYGYTF
NA NA TRBJ1-3 TRBV29-1 TGCAGCGTTGAAGATCCTCTTGGAAACACCATATATTTT CSVEDPLGNTIYF
NA NA TRBJ2-1 TRBV18 TGTGCCAGCTCACCATCGGGGAGCTCCTACAATGAGCAGTTCTTC CASSPSGSSYNEQFF
NA NA TRBJ1-1 TRBV5-1 TGCGCCAGCAGCTTGGGGAGGAACACTGAAGCTTTCTTT CASSLGRNTEAFF
NA TRBD1 TRBJ1-2 TRBV7-8 TGTGCCAGCAGCCCGGGGGGACAGGGAGGTGGCTACACCTTC CASSPGGQGGGYTF
once NA TRBJ2-1 TRBV7-3 TGTGCCAGCAGCCGGGGAGGGGGAACCAATGAGCAGTTCTTC CASSRGGGTNEQFF
NA TRBD1 TRBJ1-1 TRBV7-9 TGTGCCAGCAGCTTAGAAGTGACAGGGGAACGCGCTTTCTTT CASSLEVTGERAFF
NA NA TRBJ1-3 TRBV5-4 TGTGCCAGCAGCTTGGCCGTCACAGCTACCCCATCTGGAAACACCATATATTTT CASSLAVTATPSGNTIYF
NA TRBD1 TRBJ1-3 TRBV10-3 TGTGCCATCAGTGCCCTACCGGGACAGGGGGACACCATATATTTT CAISALPGQGDTIYF
NA TRBD1 TRBJ1-1 TRBV29-1 TGCAGCGTTAAGGACAGGGATGGGAACACTGAAGCTTTCTTT CSVKDRDGNTEAFF